One T cell receptor (beta chain) is described in this entry. Other DNA variants within this sample encode the same CDR3. This entry is derived from a study of blood T cell repertoires in COVID-19. As for the study in general: COVID-19 samples from acute and convalescent phases originated in the United States, Italy and Spain. In each case, the material was cDNA or gDNA derived from T cells, B-cell-depleted T cells, or PBMCs.

The data were produced by immunoSEQ multiplex PCR, yet TCRdb's version contains in-frame clones alone and is incomplete. This sample has approximately 150,000 clones, with around 87% found just once. Per the germline V gene, CDR1 is MNHNS and CDR2 is SASEGT. V shed 3 bases and J 5 bases; nucleotides not matched to a gene: 3. The CDR3 spans 14 residues. The receptor's source is a man aged 50 or older who had recovered from COVID-19. Sequencing input: peripheral blood. This chain uses TRBV6-1 with TRBJ2-5; 10 nucleotides match TRBD1. Here the CDR3 reads CASSDGQGEETQYF. The CDR3 nucleotides read TGTGCCAGCAGTGACGGACAGGGGGAGGAGACCCAGTACTTC.